This T cell receptor beta chain emerged from a study of blood T cell repertoires in COVID-19. CDR1 is SNHLY, CDR2 FYNNEI, per germline. The CDR3 has 12 residues. The V gene lost 7 bases and the J gene lost 4 bases, with 9 bases spanning the gap. The table came from immunoSEQ multiplex PCR; TCRdb's copy has only in-frame clones and leaves some out. The sample holds some 250,000 clones, 70% to 75% seen once. The sequencing sample was made of peripheral blood. The rearrangement joins TRBV2 to TRBJ2-3; a weak D match, TRBD2 (5 bases). This receptor was identified in a woman older than 75 with acute or convalescent COVID-19. CDR3 region: CASTALADTQYF. As DNA, the CDR3 is TGTGCCAGCACCGCACTAGCAGATACGCAGTATTTT.